These 6 T cell receptor beta chains share one sample of origin, sequenced in a study of cytomegalovirus exposure and HLA in healthy donors. PCR involved 60 Vbeta and 13 Jbeta primers. Repertoires were generated with immunoSEQ multiplex PCR, while TCRdb's copy carries only in-frame clones and drops some. The sample has 110,000 to 150,000 clones; around 10% are singletons. Sequences were obtained from PBMCs. These receptors all come from a male donor in good health and CMV-seronegative.

V and J are TRBV9 and TRBJ2-5, with 9 nucleotides matching TRBD1. The V gene's germline CDR1 is SGDLS and CDR2 YYNGEE. The CDR3 is 14 residues long. V was clipped by 5 bases and J by 3 bases; unmatched bases: 5. The DNA of the CDR3 is TGTGCCAGCAGAGTTGGGGACAGGGAAGAGACCCAGTACTTC. It encodes CASRVGDREETQYF.

This clone occurred a few times. This chain links TRBV7-3 with TRBJ1-1, with D maybe TRBD1 (6 bases). This CDR3 spans 14 amino acids. Trimming removed 6 bases at V and 5 bases at J, with 16 bases between. Germline V CDR1 and CDR2: SGHTA, FQGTGA. The CDR3 reads CASRTGSQGTEAFF. Written as DNA, the CDR3 is TGTGCCAGCAGAACCGGGTCCCAGGGGACTGAAGCTTTCTTT.

J is TRBJ1-2 and V is TRBV25-1, with D unresolved. In germline, CDR1 is MGHDK, CDR2 SYGVNS. V dropped 4 bases and J dropped 3 bases, with 9 bases sitting between them. The CDR3 runs to 13 residues. The CDR3 DNA sequence: TGTGCCAGCAGTGGGTACAGCCACTATGGCTACACCTTC. Translation gives CASSGYSHYGYTF.

V and J are TRBV27 and TRBJ1-1, with TRBD1 matching 8 bases. The CDR3 is 14 residues long. Looked up from germline, CDR1 is MNHEY and CDR2 is SMNVEV (reference sequence). With 4 bases clipped from V and 4 bases from J, the junction kept 5 bases outside the gene matches. The CDR3: CASSYRGVGTEAFF. The DNA for the CDR3 is TGTGCCAGCAGTTACAGGGGGGTGGGCACTGAAGCTTTCTTT.

The chain couples TRBV7-3 to TRBJ2-5, with D perhaps TRBD2 (6 bases). Germline assignment: CDR1 SGHTA and CDR2 FQGTGA. CDR3 length: 13 amino acids. The V end was cut by 5 bases, the J end by 8 bases, with 15 bases between. This CDR3 is CASSRDFQGTQYF. The CDR3 nucleotides are TGTGCCAGCAGCCGGGACTTTCAAGGAACCCAGTACTTC.

The V gene is TRBV9, the J gene TRBJ2-1, with 10 bases matching TRBD2. The CDR3 totals 16 residues. CDR1 is SGDLS and CDR2 is YYNGEE in the germline V gene. Unmatched junction bases numbered 8, after V lost 0 bases and J lost 8 bases. CDR3 protein: CASSVEDSGGRDEQFF. In DNA, the CDR3 is TGTGCCAGCAGCGTAGAGGATAGCGGGGGGAGGGATGAGCAGTTCTTC. Full variable domain (outside the CDR3, taken from reference TRBV9 and TRBJ2-1): DSGVTQTPKHLITATGQRVTLRCSPRSGDLSVYWYQQSLDQGLQFLIQYYNGEERAKGNILERFSAQQFPDLHSELNLSSLELGDSALYFCASSVEDSGGRDEQFFGPGTRLTVL.